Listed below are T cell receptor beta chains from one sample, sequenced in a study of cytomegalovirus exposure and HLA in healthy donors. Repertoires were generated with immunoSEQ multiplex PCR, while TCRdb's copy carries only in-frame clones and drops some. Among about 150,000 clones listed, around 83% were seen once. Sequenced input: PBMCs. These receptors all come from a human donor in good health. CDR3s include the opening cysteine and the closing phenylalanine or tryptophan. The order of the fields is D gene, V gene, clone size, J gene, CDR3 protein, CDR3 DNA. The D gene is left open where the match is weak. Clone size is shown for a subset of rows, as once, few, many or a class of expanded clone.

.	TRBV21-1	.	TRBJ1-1	CASSKGLGGNTEAFF	TGTGCCAGCAGCAAAGGTCTCGGGGGGAACACTGAAGCTTTCTTT
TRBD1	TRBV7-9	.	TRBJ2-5	CASSGTAKETQYF	TGTGCCAGCAGCGGGACAGCCAAAGAGACCCAGTACTTC
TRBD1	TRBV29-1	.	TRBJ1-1	CSVRTGKNTEAFF	TGCAGCGTGCGGACAGGAAAGAACACTGAAGCTTTCTTT
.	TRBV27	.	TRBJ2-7	CASSLSTTGFEQYF	TGTGCCAGCAGTTTATCCACTACTGGTTTCGAGCAGTACTTC
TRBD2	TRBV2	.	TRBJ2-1	CASGSGISLRYDEQFF	TGTGCCAGCGGGAGCGGGATTTCGTTGAGGTACGATGAGCAGTTCTTC
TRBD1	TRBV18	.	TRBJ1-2	CASSPLDRGENGYTF	TGTGCCAGCTCGCCTCTGGACAGGGGAGAGAATGGCTACACCTTC
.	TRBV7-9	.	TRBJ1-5	CASSSIRDKNQPQHF	TGTGCCAGCAGCTCCATCCGGGACAAAAATCAGCCCCAGCATTTT
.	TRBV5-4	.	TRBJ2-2	CASSHRDRPYTGELFF	TGTGCCAGCAGCCACAGGGACCGACCCTACACCGGGGAGCTGTTTTTT
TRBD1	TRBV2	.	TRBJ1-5	CASSAPGQPNQPQHF	TGTGCCAGCAGTGCCCCGGGACAGCCGAATCAGCCCCAGCATTTT
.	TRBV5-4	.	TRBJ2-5	CASSTTGLQETQYF	TGTGCCAGCAGTACAACAGGATTACAAGAGACCCAGTACTTC
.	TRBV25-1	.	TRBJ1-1	CATKTPTEAFF	TGTGCCACCAAGACTCCCACTGAAGCTTTCTTT
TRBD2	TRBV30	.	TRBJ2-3	CACKMTSGRRKTDTQYF	TGTGCCTGCAAAATGACTAGCGGTCGGAGAAAGACAGATACGCAGTATTTT
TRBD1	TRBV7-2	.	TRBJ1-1	CASSFGTGKAFF	TGTGCCAGCAGCTTCGGGACAGGGAAGGCTTTCTTT
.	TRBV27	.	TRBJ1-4	CASRRREGEKLFF	TGTGCCAGCAGGAGGAGGGAAGGTGAAAAACTGTTTTTT
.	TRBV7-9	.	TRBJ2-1	CASSQSSATSYNEQFF	TGTGCCAGCAGCCAGTCTAGCGCGACCTCCTACAATGAGCAGTTCTTC
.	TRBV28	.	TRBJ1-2	CASSLAGRYGYTF	TGTGCCAGCAGTTTGGCGGGCCGTTATGGCTACACCTTC
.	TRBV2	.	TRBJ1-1	CARGGVQIDTEAFF	TGTGCCAGAGGGGGGGTTCAGATAGACACTGAAGCTTTCTTT
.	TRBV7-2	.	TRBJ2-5	CASSFKETQYF	TGTGCCAGCAGCTTCAAAGAGACCCAGTACTTC
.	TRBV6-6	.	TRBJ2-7	CASSYSGAGSYEQYF	TGTGCCAGCAGTTACTCGGGGGCAGGATCCTACGAGCAGTACTTC
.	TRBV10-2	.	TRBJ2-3	CASSESHRVTDTQYF	TGCGCCAGCAGTGAGTCGCACAGGGTGACAGATACGCAGTATTTT
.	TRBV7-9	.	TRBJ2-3	CASSPGQSGTDTQYF	TGTGCCAGCAGCCCTGGCCAATCTGGCACAGATACGCAGTATTTT
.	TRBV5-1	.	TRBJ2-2	CASSKAPQGTDTGELFF	TGCGCCAGCAGCAAGGCCCCCCAGGGGACGGACACCGGGGAGCTGTTTTTT
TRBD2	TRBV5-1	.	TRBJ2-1	CATSGTSGTFTSYNEQFF	TGCGCCACCTCCGGAACTAGCGGGACATTTACATCCTACAATGAGCAGTTCTTC
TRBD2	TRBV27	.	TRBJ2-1	CASRTPGLAGGNNEQFF	TGTGCCAGCAGGACCCCGGGACTAGCGGGGGGAAACAATGAGCAGTTCTTC
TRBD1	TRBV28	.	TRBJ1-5	CASSLLEGASSNQPQHF	TGTGCCAGCAGTTTATTGGAGGGGGCGTCTAGCAATCAGCCCCAGCATTTT
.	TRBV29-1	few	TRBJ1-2	CSVVNSPYGYTF	TGCAGCGTTGTCAACAGTCCTTATGGCTACACCTTC
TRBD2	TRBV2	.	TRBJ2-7	CASRVSGRLEWQYF	TGTGCCAGTAGAGTTAGCGGGAGGTTAGAGTGGCAGTACTTC
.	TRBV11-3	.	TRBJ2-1	CASSQRGQYNEQFF	TGTGCCAGCAGCCAACGCGGACAGTACAATGAGCAGTTCTTC
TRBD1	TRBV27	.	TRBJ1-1	CASSLTGGLGNTEAFF	TGTGCCAGCAGTTTAACAGGGGGATTGGGAAACACTGAAGCTTTCTTT
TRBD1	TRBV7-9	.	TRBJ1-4	CASSPWTGINEKLFF	TGTGCCAGCAGCCCCTGGACAGGGATTAATGAAAAACTGTTTTTT
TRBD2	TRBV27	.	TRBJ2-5	CASSLSAGGETQYF	TGTGCCAGCAGTTTATCGGCGGGGGGGGAGACCCAGTACTTC
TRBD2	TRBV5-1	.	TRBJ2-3	CASSTGTSGYTDTQYF	TGCGCCAGCAGCACCGGGACTAGCGGGTACACAGATACGCAGTATTTT
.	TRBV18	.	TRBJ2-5	CASSRGVLQETQYF	TGTGCCAGCTCACGGGGGGTCCTCCAAGAGACCCAGTACTTC
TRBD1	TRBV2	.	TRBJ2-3	CASSARQGSTDTQYF	TGTGCCAGCAGTGCCCGACAGGGCAGCACAGATACGCAGTATTTT
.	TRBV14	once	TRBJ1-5	CASSQAGVLQPQHF	TGTGCCAGCAGCCAAGCGGGGGTTCTTCAGCCCCAGCATTTT
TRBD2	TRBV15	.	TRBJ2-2	CATSSRGDTGELFF	TGTGCCACCAGCTCCCGGGGGGACACCGGGGAGCTGTTTTTT
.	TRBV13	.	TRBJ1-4	CASSETRTRNEKLFF	TGTGCCAGCAGCGAGACCAGGACACGGAATGAAAAACTGTTTTTT
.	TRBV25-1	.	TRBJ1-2	CASSFPPPREGYTF	TGTGCCAGCAGTTTCCCTCCCCCAAGGGAGGGCTACACCTTC
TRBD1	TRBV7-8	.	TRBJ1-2	CASSSGQKTYGYTF	TGTGCCAGCAGCTCGGGACAGAAGACCTATGGCTACACCTTC
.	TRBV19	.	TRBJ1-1	CASSIGTVMNTEAFF	TGTGCCAGTAGTATAGGGACAGTCATGAACACTGAAGCTTTCTTT
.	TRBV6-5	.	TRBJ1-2	CASSLSARGSNYGYTF	TGTGCCAGCAGTTTGTCAGCAAGAGGGTCCAACTATGGCTACACCTTC
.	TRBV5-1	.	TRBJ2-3	CASSLTTRTDTQYF	TGCGCCAGCAGCCTTACTACTAGGACAGATACGCAGTATTTT
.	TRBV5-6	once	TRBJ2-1	CASSPTTSGRALNEQFF	TGTGCCAGCAGCCCTACTACCAGCGGGCGGGCTTTGAATGAGCAGTTCTTC
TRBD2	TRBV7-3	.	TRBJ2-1	CASSSRTSGPQFF	TGTGCCAGCAGCTCTAGGACTAGCGGGCCGCAGTTCTTC
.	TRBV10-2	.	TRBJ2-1	CASSELGGTNEQFF	TGCGCCAGCAGTGAGCTGGGGGGAACCAATGAGCAGTTCTTC